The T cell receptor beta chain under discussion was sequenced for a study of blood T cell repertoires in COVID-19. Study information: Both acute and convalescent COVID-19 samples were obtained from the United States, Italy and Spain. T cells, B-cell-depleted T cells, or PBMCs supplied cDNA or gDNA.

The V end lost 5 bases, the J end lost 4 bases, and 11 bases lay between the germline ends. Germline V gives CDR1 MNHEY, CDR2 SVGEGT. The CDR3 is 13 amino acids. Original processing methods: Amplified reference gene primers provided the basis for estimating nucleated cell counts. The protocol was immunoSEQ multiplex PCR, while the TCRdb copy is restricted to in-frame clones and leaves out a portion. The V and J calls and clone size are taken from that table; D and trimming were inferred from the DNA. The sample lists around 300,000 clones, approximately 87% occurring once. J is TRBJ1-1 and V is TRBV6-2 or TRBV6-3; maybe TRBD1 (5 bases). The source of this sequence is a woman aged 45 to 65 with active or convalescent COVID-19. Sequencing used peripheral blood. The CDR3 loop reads CASSQGWGTEAFF. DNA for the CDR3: TGTGCCAGCAGTCAGGGTTGGGGCACTGAAGCTTTCTTT.